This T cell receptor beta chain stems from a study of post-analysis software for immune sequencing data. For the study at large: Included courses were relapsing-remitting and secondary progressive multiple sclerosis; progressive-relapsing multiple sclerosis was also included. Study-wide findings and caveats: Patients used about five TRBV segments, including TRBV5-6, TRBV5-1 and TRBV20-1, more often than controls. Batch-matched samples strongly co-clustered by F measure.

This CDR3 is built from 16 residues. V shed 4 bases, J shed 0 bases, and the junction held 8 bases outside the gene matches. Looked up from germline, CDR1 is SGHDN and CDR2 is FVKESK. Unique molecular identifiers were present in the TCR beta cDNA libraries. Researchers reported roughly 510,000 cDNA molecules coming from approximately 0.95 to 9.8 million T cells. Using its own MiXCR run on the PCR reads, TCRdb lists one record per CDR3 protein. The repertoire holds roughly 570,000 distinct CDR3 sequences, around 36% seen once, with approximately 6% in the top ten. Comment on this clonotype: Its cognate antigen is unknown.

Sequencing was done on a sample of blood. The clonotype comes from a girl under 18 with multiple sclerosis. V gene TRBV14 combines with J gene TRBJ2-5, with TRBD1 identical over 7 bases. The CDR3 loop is CASSPRTGVYQETQYF. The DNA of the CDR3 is TGTGCCAGCAGCCCCAGGACAGGCGTGTACCAAGAGACCCAGTACTTC.